This T cell receptor beta chain was documented in a study of T cell repertoires in cytomegalovirus infection. Study as a whole: Public TCR beta signatures provided an indication of both CMV infection and a matching HLA type. Study results and caveats: Carriers of CMV and the relevant HLA type were discriminated by public TCR beta frequency.

MiXCR, applied by TCRdb to the reads, yields one record per CDR3 protein. Altogether about 150,000 distinct CDR3 sequences are present, 20% to 25% being singletons, with the ten largest covering 9.5% to 13%. There are a few counts of this clonotype. Its antigen remains unidentified. This CDR3 spans 18 amino acids. The ends lost 4 bases at V and 2 bases at J; junction bases unmatched: 15. CDR1 MNHEY and CDR2 SVGAGI come from the germline V gene. Sequencing was done on a sample of PBMCs. The TCR sequence derives from a human donor in good health (CMV status not recorded). Some clones in this sample may be carry-over from other donors' samples. The chain uses TRBV6-5 and TRBJ2-3, with 7 bases matching TRBD2. CDR3 amino acids: CASSSRPLGGGVTDTQYF. CDR3 coding DNA: TGTGCCAGCAGTTCCAGACCCTTGGGGGGAGGGGTCACAGATACGCAGTATTTT.